This TCR beta chain comes out of a study of cytomegalovirus exposure and HLA in healthy donors. For the study at large: Out of about 190 million T cells, an earlier analysis found more than 95 million unique TCR beta sequences in total. Study-wide findings and caveats: Confirmation was obtained in vitro that three CMV-associated chains are specific for CMV antigens. Cytomegalovirus-associated TCR beta chains were listed, numbering some 180.

This CDR3 comprises 13 residues. Trimming cost V 7 bases and J 8 bases, with 17 bases left between them. Germline V CDR1 and CDR2: MNHEY, SMNVEV (reference sequence). PCR was performed using 60 Vbeta and 13 Jbeta primers. Sequencing was performed with immunoSEQ multiplex PCR; in TCRdb, only in-frame clones are kept and a portion is missing. Of about 280,000 clones detected, roughly 90% appear once; the ten largest clones hold around 2.1%. This clone has more than one count but fewer than ten. Antigen: not known. V is TRBV27 and J is TRBJ1-2; D may be TRBD1 (6 bases). The sequence was obtained from a woman in her late teens or twenties in good health and CMV-seronegative. Sequencing was carried out using PBMCs. Here the CDR3 DNA reads TGTGCCAGCACCACAACCCTAGGGGGAGGCTACACCTTC. Amino acid sequence: CASTTTLGGGYTF.